These T cell receptor beta chains were read from a single sample in a study of shared clonotypes between healthy human individuals. Sequencing used immunoSEQ multiplex PCR; TCRdb keeps in-frame clones, though not all of them. The repertoire includes over a million clones, roughly 80% of them detected once, and 1.2% to 1.5% sits in the top ten. Specimen: memory CD4+ T cells sorted from blood. These receptors were collected from a man between 18 and 29 years old in good health. Each CDR3 is given with its conserved first and last residue. The order of the fields is clone size, V gene, CDR3 length, CDR3 protein. Clone size is shown for a subset of rows, as once, few, many or a class of expanded clone.

abundance: -
v_gene: TRBV18
len: 12
CDR3aa: CASSPRQVEAFF

abundance: -
v_gene: TRBV7-8
len: 14
CDR3aa: CASSLGGRGNEQFF

abundance: -
v_gene: TRBV5-1
len: 15
CDR3aa: CASTPLGVSNEKLFF

abundance: -
v_gene: TRBV7-9
len: 15
CDR3aa: CASSLKREVGNEQFF

abundance: -
v_gene: TRBV5-6
len: 15
CDR3aa: CASSFRTGKGEKLFF

abundance: -
v_gene: TRBV19
len: 16
CDR3aa: CASSPHGASYNSPLHF

abundance: few
v_gene: TRBV19
len: 13
CDR3aa: CASSPGIGGELFF

abundance: -
v_gene: TRBV25-1
len: 14
CDR3aa: CASEPLTPNTEAFF

abundance: -
v_gene: TRBV11-2
len: 12
CDR3aa: CASRGDGTEAFF

abundance: -
v_gene: TRBV6-8
len: 16
CDR3aa: CASSQQGRNSGNTIYF

abundance: once
v_gene: TRBV27
len: 12
CDR3aa: CASSTYGYGYTF

abundance: -
v_gene: TRBV7-9
len: 16
CDR3aa: CASSLIRGVNYNEQFF

abundance: many
v_gene: TRBV19
len: 16
CDR3aa: CASSIDPGRWGNEQFF

abundance: -
v_gene: TRBV5-6
len: 13
CDR3aa: CASSLPLGETQYF

abundance: -
v_gene: TRBV12-5
len: 13
CDR3aa: CASGLGETGELFF

abundance: once
v_gene: TRBV7-8
len: 16
CDR3aa: CASSRRGDRSNQPQHF

abundance: many
v_gene: TRBV10-2
len: 15
CDR3aa: CASTPQAGNTGELFF

abundance: few
v_gene: TRBV5-6
len: 15
CDR3aa: CASGASGRSYNEQFF

abundance: few
v_gene: TRBV29-1
len: 14
CDR3aa: CSVVQSGTNYGYTF

abundance: -
v_gene: TRBV9
len: 17
CDR3aa: CASSVGLAGAGIHEQYF

abundance: -
v_gene: TRBV19
len: 14
CDR3aa: CASSMGRVNTEAFF

abundance: -
v_gene: TRBV4-3
len: 15
CDR3aa: CASSQDWQVHYGYTF

abundance: -
v_gene: TRBV10-3
len: 13
CDR3aa: CAISEVVNTEAFF

abundance: -
v_gene: TRBV11-3
len: 16
CDR3aa: CASSLVSGKGTGELFF

abundance: -
v_gene: TRBV9
len: 13
CDR3aa: CASSQSERSPLHF

abundance: -
v_gene: TRBV5-1
len: 14
CDR3aa: CASKDGSVTDTQYF

abundance: few
v_gene: TRBV7-3
len: 14
CDR3aa: CASSFAGGNTEAFF

abundance: once
v_gene: TRBV19
len: 15
CDR3aa: CASSSQVNSNQPQHF

abundance: -
v_gene: TRBV30
len: 12
CDR3aa: CAWGGQGHEQYF

abundance: -
v_gene: TRBV7-2
len: 15
CDR3aa: CASSRDYGAKNIQYF

abundance: -
v_gene: TRBV30
len: 14
CDR3aa: CAWSATLNTGELFF

abundance: few
v_gene: TRBV30
len: 11
CDR3aa: CAHRGYTEAFF

abundance: -
v_gene: TRBV6-5
len: 14
CDR3aa: CASRTRDRGSEQYF

abundance: once
v_gene: TRBV2
len: 13
CDR3aa: CASNVHRGDTQYF

abundance: once
v_gene: TRBV21-1
len: 15
CDR3aa: CASSKDTAENTEAFF

abundance: -
v_gene: TRBV4-3
len: 19
CDR3aa: CASSQDIASGSGGANVLTF

abundance: -
v_gene: TRBV7-2
len: 14
CDR3aa: CASSPPSGTDTQYF

abundance: -
v_gene: TRBV11-2
len: 12
CDR3aa: CASSLKGYEQYF

abundance: once
v_gene: TRBV30
len: 14
CDR3aa: CAWSPGQGHYGYTF

abundance: -
v_gene: TRBV7-9
len: 13
CDR3aa: CASSWPGADTQYF

abundance: -
v_gene: TRBV2
len: 13
CDR3aa: CASSDGYTGELFF